This TCR beta chain was sequenced for a study of cytomegalovirus exposure and HLA in healthy donors. This clone was detected a few times. The primer mix had 60 Vbeta and 13 Jbeta primers. Generated by immunoSEQ multiplex PCR, the TCRdb table keeps only in-frame clones and is missing some. The sample holds around 150,000 clones; around 84% are singletons and the top ten take 1.9%. This TCR came from a man aged 18 to 29 in good health and CMV-seronegative. Sequences were obtained from PBMCs.

The CDR3 coding sequence is TGTGCCATCAGTGGGGGAGGGACCACAAACTATGGCTACACCTTC. Its translation is CAISGGGTTNYGYTF. The chain couples TRBV10-3 to TRBJ1-2; D may be TRBD1 (5 bases). Germline V lookup: CDR1 ENHRY, CDR2 SYGVKD. The CDR3 totals 15 residues. Trimming took off 4 bases at V and 2 bases at J, with 14 bases between the two ends.